What follows are 18 T cell receptor beta chains derived from one specimen sequenced in a study of response to subunit inactivated influenza vaccine. TCRdb reprocessed the RT-PCR reads via MiXCR and lists one record per CDR3 protein. The repertoire holds 150,000 to 200,000 distinct CDR3 sequences, with around a tenth as singletons. This specimen consisted of CD8+ T cells sorted from PBMCs, obtained around 25 months after vaccination. The receptors shown here come from a man aged 50 to 75 who received an inactivated influenza vaccine.

This sequence joins TRBV4-3 and TRBJ1-3, with D possibly being TRBD1 (5 bases). This CDR3 is 16 amino acids long. V was cut by 4 bases and J by 0 bases, with 13 bases left in between. Germline V CDR1 and CDR2: LGHNA, YSLEER. CDR3 sequence reads: CASSPLGGFSGNTIYF. The CDR3 DNA reads as TGCGCCAGCAGCCCCCTGGGGGGGTTCTCTGGAAACACCATATATTTT.

This clonotype was counted a few times. The chain has TRBV12-3 or TRBV12-4 and TRBJ2-7; no firm D call. Trimming cost V 3 bases and J 7 bases, with 16 bases left between them. The CDR3 is 14 residues long. CDR3 nucleotide sequence: TGTGCCAGCAGTTTTGACGGAGCCTCCCAGGAGCAGTACTTC. It yields the protein CASSFDGASQEQYF.

This clonotype was found a few times. The chain links TRBV7-2 to TRBJ1-5; 8 positions agree with TRBD1. J lost 7 bases, V lost 5 bases, and 10 bases had no gene match. There are 15 residues in the CDR3. Germline V gives CDR1 SGHTA, CDR2 FQGNSA. The CDR3 coding sequence is TGTGCCAGCAGCGCCACAGACAGGGGTGCCCAGCCCCAGCATTTT. Its translation: CASSATDRGAQPQHF.

This clonotype was counted only a few times. This rearrangement joins TRBV5-1 to TRBJ2-2; 7 positions match TRBD1. The CDR3 has 13 residues. Germline V gives CDR1 SGHRS, CDR2 YFSETQ. Trimming at V came to 6 bases and at J to 5 bases, leaving 4 bases not matched to a gene. CDR3 region: CASTTTGTGELFF. In nucleotides, the CDR3 is TGCGCCAGCACGACGACAGGGACCGGGGAGCTGTTTTTT. The whole variable domain, filled in from reference TRBV5-1 and TRBJ2-2, reads KAGVTQTPRYLIKTRGQQVTLSCSPISGHRSVSWYQQTPGQGLQFLFEYFSETQRNKGNFPGRFSGRQFSNSRSEMNVSTLELGDSALYLCASTTTGTGELFFGEGSRLTVL.

The sample holds many counts of this clonotype. CDR3 sequence: CSARSRGSNTGELFF. The CDR3 nucleotides read TGCAGTGCTAGATCCAGGGGGTCGAACACCGGGGAGCTGTTTTTT. The V and J genes are TRBV20-1 and TRBJ2-2; 7 positions agree with TRBD1. CDR3 size: 15 residues. V lost 2 bases and J lost 0; bases outside the gene matches: 3. Germline-derived CDR1 and CDR2 are DFQATT and SNEGSKA (reference sequence).

This clonotype was found many times. V gene TRBV7-8 combines with J gene TRBJ2-1; D is perhaps TRBD1 or TRBD2 (6 bases each). Germline CDR1 reads SGHVS; CDR2 reads FQNEAQ. Trimming pared 3 bases from V and 8 bases from J, leaving 17 bases between. The CDR3 is made up of 15 amino acids. The CDR3, as DNA: TGTGCCAGCAGCTTTGGGGGGCCACCATGGGATGAGCAGTTCTTC. This gives the protein CASSFGGPPWDEQFF.

This clonotype was found a few times. The rearrangement joins TRBV7-8 to TRBJ2-1, with 8 positions matching TRBD2. J gave up 4 bases and V 5 bases, and 4 bases lay outside the gene matches. The CDR3 has 14 residues. CDR1 is SGHVS and CDR2 is FQNEAQ in the germline V gene. CDR3 coding DNA: TGTGCCAGCAGCCCGTTAGCGGGATACAATGAGCAGTTCTTC. This gives the protein CASSPLAGYNEQFF. The full variable domain, rest sourced from reference TRBV7-8 and TRBJ2-1, is GAGVSQSPRYKVAKRGQDVALRCDPISGHVSLFWYQQALGQGPEFLTYFQNEAQLDKSGLPSDRFFAERPEGSVSTLKIQRTQQEDSAVYLCASSPLAGYNEQFFGPGTRLTVL.

There are many counts of this clonotype. The CDR3 DNA reads as TGTGCCAGCAGCCCCGTCCGGCGGAACAATGAGCAGTTCTTC. Its protein is CASSPVRRNNEQFF. The chain uses TRBV7-9 and TRBJ2-1, with D uncertain. The CDR3 contains 14 residues. CDR1 and CDR2 from the germline V gene are SEHNR and FQNEAQ (reference sequence). The V end lost 5 bases, the J end lost 5 bases, and 13 bases lay between the germline ends. Full variable domain (rest looked up from reference TRBV7-9 and TRBJ2-1): DTGVSQNPRHKITKRGQNVTFRCDPISEHNRLYWYRQTLGQGPEFLTYFQNEAQLEKSRLLSDRFSAERPKGSFSTLEIQRTEQGDSAMYLCASSPVRRNNEQFFGPGTRLTVL.

This clonotype was counted at least ten times. The chain uses TRBV6-5 and TRBJ1-2; tentative D call: TRBD1 (6 bases). V shed 0 bases and J shed 8 bases, with 16 bases lying between them. The CDR3 contains 15 residues. Per germline, CDR1 MNHEY and CDR2 SVGAGI. As DNA, the CDR3 is TGTGCCAGCAGTTACTCTCAGGGGAGAATAGACGGCTACACCTTC. Encoded protein: CASSYSQGRIDGYTF.

This clonotype showed up many times. This chain connects TRBV12-3 or TRBV12-4 to TRBJ1-6, with 8 bases identical to TRBD1. V gave up 5 bases and J gave up 8 bases; unmatched junction bases: 5. CDR3 length: 14 residues. The CDR3 reads CASSRDRPDSPLHF. The CDR3 DNA reads TGTGCCAGCAGTCGGGACAGGCCCGATTCACCCCTCCACTTT.

CDR3 bases: TGTGCCACAAGGGAGGGGCTCCAAGAGACCCAGTACTTC. Protein product: CATREGLQETQYF. The gene calls are TRBV28 and TRBJ2-5; 7 nucleotides line up with TRBD2. The CDR3 loop spans 13 amino acids. V trimming: 10 bases; J trimming: 1 base; junction bases outside the gene matches: 6. The germline V gene encodes CDR1 MDHEN and CDR2 SYDVKM.

This clonotype was seen at least ten times. This chain uses TRBV28 with TRBJ2-7; 7 nucleotides line up with TRBD1. Germline assignment: CDR1 MDHEN and CDR2 SYDVKM. Germline trimming cut 3 bases from V and 5 bases from J; bases unmatched to any gene: 7. The CDR3 contains 14 residues. The CDR3 loop reads CASSLVRQGNEQYF. The CDR3 DNA follows: TGTGCCAGCAGTTTGGTCAGACAGGGTAACGAGCAGTACTTC. The full variable domain, in which reference TRBV28 and TRBJ2-7 provide the parts outside the CDR3, is DVKVTQSSRYLVKRTGEKVFLECVQDMDHENMFWYRQDPGLGLRLIYFSYDVKMKEKGDIPEGYSVSREKKERFSLILESASTNQTSMYLCASSLVRQGNEQYFGPGTRLTVT.

A word on this clonotype: Its ends do not fully match the called genes, so a read error is possible. This chain uses TRBV4-3 with TRBJ1-2; no reliable D call. The germline V gene has CDR1 LGHNA and CDR2 YSLEER. The CDR3 contains 14 residues. The CDR3 is CASSQDGRNYGYIF. CDR3 sequence (DNA): TGCGCCAGCAGCCAAGACGGCAGGAACTATGGCTACATCTTC.

The CDR3 here is CASSFGLYQETQYF. The CDR3 nucleotides are TGTGCCAGCAGTTTTGGGCTTTACCAAGAGACCCAGTACTTC. The chain is built from TRBV27 and TRBJ2-5, with D hard to call. CDR1 and CDR2 (germline): MNHEY, SMNVEV (reference sequence). This CDR3 comprises 14 residues. Deletions cut 3 bases from V and 0 bases from J, with 8 bases between.

This clonotype has only a few counts. V is TRBV28 and J is TRBJ2-7, with 7 bases fitting TRBD1. The CDR3 sequence is 13 residues long. Germline trimming cut 6 bases from V and 6 bases from J; bases unmatched to any gene: 8. Per the germline V gene, CDR1 is MDHEN and CDR2 is SYDVKM. The CDR3 spells CASRRQGPLEQYF. CDR3 DNA: TGTGCCAGCAGGAGACAGGGACCCCTCGAGCAGTACTTC.

CDR3 amino acids: CASSMTPGDLPQHF. The CDR3 DNA sequence: TGTGCCAGTAGTATGACCCCCGGGGATCTGCCCCAGCATTTT. The V gene is TRBV19, the J gene TRBJ1-5; no clear D. Germline CDR1 is LNHDA and CDR2 is SQIVND (reference sequence). CDR3 length equals 14 residues. V was cut by 3 bases and J by 9 bases, with 15 bases left in between.

In its sample, this clonotype was seen many times. V is TRBV13 and J is TRBJ2-1; D could derive from TRBD1 or TRBD2 (5 bases each). V lost 8 bases to trimming and J lost 4 bases, with 15 bases between them. The germline V gene has CDR1 PRHDT and CDR2 FYEKMQ (reference sequence). CDR3 length: 14 residues. The CDR3 loop is CASGARGAYNEQFF. In DNA, the CDR3 is TGTGCCAGCGGCGCAAGAGGGGCGTACAATGAGCAGTTCTTC.

There are many counts of this clonotype. The chain recombines TRBV6-1 with TRBJ2-1; D uncertain. The germline V gene has CDR1 MNHNS and CDR2 SASEGT. V was pared by 5 bases and J by 7 bases, with 12 bases between. The length of the CDR3 is 13 residues. In DNA, the CDR3 is TGTGCCAGCAGTCGGACGGAAAAGAATGAGCAGTTCTTC. It is translated as CASSRTEKNEQFF.